These 26 T cell receptor beta chains were all obtained from the same sample, sequenced in a study of early T cells in non-severe SARS-CoV-2 infection. MiXCR, applied by TCRdb to the 5' RACE reads, yields one record per CDR3 protein. Among some 50,000 distinct CDR3 sequences, around a tenth were seen once, and the ten largest hold 4% to 5%. The sequencing input was whole blood. The receptors originated from an adult who was a healthcare worker with PCR-confirmed SARS-CoV-2 infection or an uninfected control (not recorded which).

This clonotype occurred a few times. The V gene is TRBV7-9, the J gene TRBJ2-2; 9 bases are shared with TRBD1. CDR3 length: 16 amino acids. Germline V gives CDR1 SEHNR, CDR2 FQNEAQ (reference sequence). V shed 10 bases and J 1 base; nucleotides not matched to a gene: 10. CDR3 DNA: TGTGCCACCGACCCCCGGGACAGGGAGAACACCGGGGAGCTGTTTTTT. Protein sequence: CATDPRDRENTGELFF. Filled out from reference TRBV7-9 and TRBJ2-2, the complete variable domain reads DTGVSQNPRHKITKRGQNVTFRCDPISEHNRLYWYRQTLGQGPEFLTYFQNEAQLEKSRLLSDRFSAERPKGSFSTLEIQRTEQGDSAMYLCATDPRDRENTGELFFGEGSRLTVL.

This clonotype was detected many times. The V call is TRBV7-3, the J call TRBJ1-1; TRBD1 is a possible D gene (6 bases). The V end lost 5 bases, the J end lost 7 bases, and 20 bases lay between the germline ends. Germline V CDR1 and CDR2: SGHTA, FQGTGA. The CDR3 is 15 amino acids. The CDR3 sequence: CASSPSDGGRDEAFF. CDR3 in DNA: TGTGCCAGCAGCCCTTCGGATGGGGGCAGGGATGAAGCTTTCTTT.

This clonotype was seen repeatedly, ten times or more. The V gene is TRBV12-3 or TRBV12-4, the J gene TRBJ1-4; the match to TRBD1 covers 10 bases. There are 16 residues in the CDR3. Unmatched junction bases numbered 7, after V lost 2 bases and J lost 7 bases. The CDR3 region has the DNA TGTGCCAGCAGTTTATTTCTGGGACAGGGGAGTGAAAAACTGTTTTTT. Amino acid sequence: CASSLFLGQGSEKLFF.

The chain employs TRBV5-6 and TRBJ2-1, with TRBD2 matching 7 bases. CDR1 SGHDT and CDR2 YYEEEE come from the germline V gene. Losses at the gene ends were 6 bases for V and 7 bases for J; bases not matched to a gene: 13. The CDR3 is 15 residues long. The CDR3 spells CASNYERDEGNEQFF. The CDR3 coding sequence is TGTGCCAGCAATTACGAGCGGGATGAAGGAAATGAGCAGTTCTTC.

This clonotype was seen many times. The V and J genes are TRBV6-6 and TRBJ1-5; D is ambiguous. V lost 5 bases and J lost 11, with 13 bases in between. CDR1 and CDR2 from the germline V gene are MNHNY and SVGAGI (reference sequence). This CDR3 has 12 amino acids. CDR3 sequence (DNA): TGTGCCAGCAGTCCCTCCTATCAAACCCAGCATTTT. Translation: CASSPSYQTQHF.

This clonotype was seen more than once but under ten times. V and J are TRBV3-1 and TRBJ1-6; 8 nucleotides line up with TRBD1. V was clipped by 4 bases and J by 7 bases; unmatched bases: 6. The CDR3 runs 15 residues. CDR1 and CDR2 (germline): LGHDT, YNNKEL (reference sequence). CDR3 DNA sequence: TGTGCCAGCAGCCCATTGACAGGGGAGAATTCACCCCTCCACTTT. This encodes CASSPLTGENSPLHF.

This clonotype was recorded a few times. V usage is TRBV20-1 and J usage is TRBJ2-2; 10 nucleotides align to TRBD2. Losses at the gene ends were 1 base for V and 7 bases for J; bases not matched to a gene: 9. The CDR3 totals 16 residues. Germline CDR1 is DFQATT and CDR2 is SNEGSKA (reference sequence). CDR3 residues: CSARAGLAGAGGELFF. The CDR3 DNA sequence: TGCAGTGCTAGAGCCGGTCTAGCGGGAGCGGGCGGGGAGCTGTTTTTT.

This chain joins TRBV2 and TRBJ2-2, with unresolved D. V lost 7 bases and J lost 4, with 10 bases in between. Looked up from germline, CDR1 is SNHLY and CDR2 is FYNNEI. This CDR3 contains 13 residues. CDR3 sequence reads: CASKVTSTGELFF. As DNA, the CDR3 is TGTGCCAGCAAGGTTACAAGCACCGGGGAGCTGTTTTTT.

The chain links TRBV5-1 to TRBJ1-2; TRBD1 is a possible D gene (5 bases). The CDR3 sequence is 13 residues long. The germline gives CDR1 SGHRS, CDR2 YFSETQ. Trimming left V 0 bases short and J 8 bases short, with 11 bases between. The CDR3 reads CASSLEQAGGYTF. CDR3 sequence (DNA): TGCGCCAGCAGCTTGGAACAGGCGGGCGGCTACACCTTC.

This clonotype was seen many times. The J gene is TRBJ2-5, the V gene TRBV20-1; D tentatively reads TRBD1 or TRBD2 (5 bases each). The V gene's germline CDR1 is DFQATT and CDR2 SNEGSKA (reference sequence). The CDR3 covers 14 residues. The V end lost 6 bases, the J end lost 2 bases, and 16 bases lay between the germline ends. The CDR3 DNA sequence: TGCAGTGCCAACAATCGGGGCATACAAGAGACCCAGTACTTC. Its translation: CSANNRGIQETQYF.

There are many counts of this clonotype. V is TRBV11-2 and J is TRBJ1-1, with D perhaps TRBD1 (5 bases). This CDR3 contains 15 residues. CDR1 and CDR2 (germline): SGHAT, FQNNGV. Trimming removed 4 bases at V and 1 base at J, with 13 bases between. The CDR3 spells CASSSSRDGNTEAFF. The CDR3 DNA reads as TGTGCCAGCAGCTCGTCCCGGGACGGGAACACTGAAGCTTTCTTT.

Many counts were recorded for this clonotype. This chain joins TRBV4-3 and TRBJ2-2; D possibly corresponds to TRBD2 (6 bases). This CDR3 has 15 amino acids. Germline CDR1 and CDR2: LGHNA and YSLEER. V dropped 1 base and J dropped 5 bases, with 11 bases sitting between them. This chain's CDR3 is CASSQGGTRTGELFF. The CDR3 DNA follows: TGCGCCAGCAGCCAAGGCGGGACGAGGACCGGGGAGCTGTTTTTT.

Only a few counts were recorded for this clonotype. V and J are TRBV12-3 or TRBV12-4 and TRBJ2-1, with D maybe TRBD2 (5 bases). V lost 6 bases to trimming and J lost 0 bases, with 15 bases between them. The CDR3 covers 16 residues. The CDR3 region has the DNA TGTGCCAGCAGCCCGGGTGGAGGAAACTCCTACAATGAGCAGTTCTTC. It yields the protein CASSPGGGNSYNEQFF.

This clonotype was seen only once. The chain uses TRBV4-2 and TRBJ1-2; D is undetermined. The CDR3 has 12 amino acids. V dropped 8 bases and J dropped 5 bases, with 12 bases sitting between them. Germline CDR1 reads LGHNA; CDR2 reads YNFKEQ. CDR3 coding DNA: TGTGCCAGCTTACGGGCGGATTATGGCTACACCTTC. Residues: CASLRADYGYTF.

This clonotype was picked up many times. Here the CDR3 reads CASSLRTSSYNEQFF. The CDR3 coding sequence is TGTGCCAGCAGCCTTAGGACGAGCTCCTACAATGAGCAGTTCTTC. The chain links TRBV6-1 to TRBJ2-1; no firm D call. The germline gives CDR1 MNHNS, CDR2 SASEGT. V was shortened by 6 bases and J by 0 bases, with 12 bases between the two germline ends. The CDR3 extends over 15 amino acids.

Notes on this clonotype: It may be a read error: a sequence one base away is much more abundant. The chain carries TRBV29-1 and TRBJ1-1; D is undetermined. The CDR3 has 13 residues. Germline CDR1 reads SQVTM; CDR2 reads ANQGSEA. The CDR3 here is CSVQLLLNTEASF. In DNA, the CDR3 is TGCAGCGTTCAACTCCTTTTGAACACTGAAGCTTCCTTT.

This clonotype was counted between two and nine times. The rearrangement uses TRBV19 and TRBJ1-2, with 8 bases aligning to TRBD1. CDR3 size: 14 residues. V gave up 4 bases and J gave up 4 bases; unmatched junction bases: 5. Germline assignment: CDR1 LNHDA and CDR2 SQIVND (reference sequence). The CDR3 region is CASSSWDRTYGYTF. The DNA for the CDR3 is TGTGCCAGTAGTAGTTGGGACAGGACCTATGGCTACACCTTC. Full variable domain (outside the CDR3, taken from reference TRBV19 and TRBJ1-2): DGGITQSPKYLFRKEGQNVTLSCEQNLNHDAMYWYRQDPGQGLRLIYYSQIVNDFQKGDIAEGYSVSREKKESFPLTVTSAQKNPTAFYLCASSSWDRTYGYTFGSGTRLTVV.

This clonotype was seen at least ten times. The chain is built from TRBV5-1 and TRBJ2-1; 7 bases match TRBD2. CDR3 length: 15 amino acids. V was clipped by 2 bases and J by 4 bases; unmatched bases: 6. Germline CDR1 and CDR2: SGHRS and YFSETQ. CDR3 sequence: CASSFGAGEYNEQFF. The CDR3 DNA sequence: TGCGCCAGCAGCTTTGGGGCGGGAGAATACAATGAGCAGTTCTTC.

This clonotype was seen repeatedly, ten times or more. This rearrangement joins TRBV4-3 to TRBJ1-2; TRBD1 is a possible D gene (5 bases). The CDR3 is made up of 16 amino acids. V was pared by 0 bases and J by 2 bases, with 13 bases between. Germline V gives CDR1 LGHNA, CDR2 YSLEER. The DNA of the CDR3 is TGCGCCAGCAGCCAAGATCGCGGGGGGGTAAACTATGGCTACACCTTC. Protein sequence: CASSQDRGGVNYGYTF.

This clonotype was found a few times. J is TRBJ1-1 and V is TRBV30; D call uncertain. Trimming shortened V by 5 bases and J by 1 base, and 5 bases separated the two germline ends. Germline-derived CDR1 and CDR2 are GTSNPN and SVGIG (reference sequence). There are 11 residues in the CDR3. CDR3: CAWYGNTEAFF. The CDR3 DNA follows: TGTGCCTGGTACGGGAACACTGAAGCTTTCTTT.

This clonotype showed up many times. This rearrangement joins TRBV20-1 to TRBJ2-1, with 8 bases lining up with TRBD1. The V gene's germline CDR1 is DFQATT and CDR2 SNEGSKA (reference sequence). CDR3 size: 14 residues. The trim removed 5 bases at V and 2 bases at J, leaving 5 bases unmatched. The CDR3 bases are TGCAGTGCTGGGGACAGGCAAGCCTACAATGAGCAGTTCTTC. Translated: CSAGDRQAYNEQFF.

This clonotype was counted at least ten times. The chain joins TRBV4-3 to TRBJ2-3, with D perhaps TRBD1 or TRBD2 (5 bases each). This CDR3 is 18 amino acids long. The V and J ends lost 4 bases and 3 bases respectively, with 23 bases between them. Germline V gene lookup returns CDR1 LGHNA and CDR2 YSLEER. The CDR3, as DNA: TGCGCCAGCAGCCCAGGAGGCGCGGGCCGGTGGGGGACAGATACGCAGTATTTT. It specifies CASSPGGAGRWGTDTQYF.

In its sample, this clonotype was seen a few times. The rearrangement links TRBV10-3 to TRBJ2-2; 10 nucleotides align to TRBD2. The germline V gene has CDR1 ENHRY and CDR2 SYGVKD. Trimming cost V 0 bases and J 5 bases; bases outside gene matches: 3. CDR3 length: 16 amino acids. The CDR3 sequence is CAISESRAGGTGELFF. The CDR3 DNA sequence: TGTGCCATCAGTGAGTCGAGAGCGGGAGGGACCGGGGAGCTGTTTTTT.

This clonotype occurred a few times. The chain couples TRBV7-9 to TRBJ1-1; 7 bases match TRBD1. CDR1 and CDR2 (germline): SEHNR, FQNEAQ (reference sequence). The CDR3 extends over 13 amino acids. V was clipped by 7 bases and J by 1 base; unmatched bases: 3. CDR3 bases: TGTGCCAGCACAGGACAGGCGAACACTGAAGCTTTCTTT. This codes for CASTGQANTEAFF.

This clonotype was seen more than once but under ten times. This chain links TRBV12-2 with TRBJ1-1; the table's D call, TRBD1, was not checked against the DNA. TRBV12-2 constitutes a pseudogene. The CDR3 covers 18 residues. CDR3 protein: CASRFHPRDTQTNTEAFF. The CDR3 DNA reads TGTGCAAGTCGCTTCCACCCCCGGGACACACAAACCAACACTGAAGCTTTCTTT.

This rearrangement joins TRBV4-3 to TRBJ2-5, with a possible D match to TRBD1 (6 bases). The ends were cut back, 3 bases at V and 1 base at J, with 12 bases in the middle. Germline CDR1 is LGHNA and CDR2 is YSLEER. The CDR3 sequence is 15 residues long. Here the CDR3 reads CASSQAHRVQETQYF. CDR3 sequence (DNA): TGCGCCAGCAGCCAGGCTCACAGGGTCCAAGAGACCCAGTACTTC.